Following are 17 T cell receptor beta chains from one sample sequenced in a study of shared clonotypes between healthy human individuals. Generated by immunoSEQ multiplex PCR, the TCRdb table keeps only in-frame clones and is missing some. The sample has about 2.4 million clones; approximately 94% are singletons. The sequencing sample was made of naive CD4+ T cells from PBMCs. Regarding subset: CD45RA+ positively selected. These receptors were collected from a young man in good health. Some clones in this sample may be carry-over from other donors' samples.

This clone was counted a single time. The rearrangement links TRBV18 to TRBJ1-2, with D unresolved. Deletions cut 2 bases from V and 8 bases from J, with 12 bases between. The CDR3 runs 13 residues. The germline gives CDR1 KGHSH, CDR2 LQKENI. CDR3 nucleotide sequence: TGTGCCAGCTCACCAGAGGCTTCCCGGGGCTACACCTTC. Residues: CASSPEASRGYTF.

A remark on this clone: Relative to the germline gene, one junction end is altered; a read error may explain this. V gene TRBV27 combines with J gene TRBJ2-1; 8 positions agree with TRBD2. The CDR3 is 15 residues long. Per the germline V gene, CDR1 is MNHEY and CDR2 is SMNVEV (reference sequence). As DNA, the CDR3 is TGTGCCAGCAATTTACCGGGGGGGTCCTACAATGAGCAGTTCTTC. This encodes CASNLPGGSYNEQFF.

The chain recombines TRBV6-1 with TRBJ2-5, with 9 bases lining up with TRBD1. The CDR3 consists of 15 residues. J lost 7 bases, V lost 0 bases, and 6 bases had no gene match. In germline, CDR1 is MNHNS, CDR2 SASEGT. This CDR3 is CASSEAWGQGGTQYF. Here the CDR3 DNA reads TGTGCCAGCAGTGAAGCGTGGGGACAGGGTGGGACCCAGTACTTC.

V and J are TRBV4-2 and TRBJ2-2; TRBD1 aligns across 8 bases. From germline, CDR1 is LGHNA and CDR2 YNFKEQ. V was clipped by 8 bases and J by 6 bases; unmatched bases: 17. The CDR3 loop spans 17 amino acids. The CDR3 bases are TGTGCCAGCGGGCAGGGGGCGTTAGCTGGTGGCTCCGGGGAGCTGTTTTTT. Its translation is CASGQGALAGGSGELFF.

V and J are TRBV27 and TRBJ1-2; the match to TRBD1 covers 9 bases. With V trimmed by 3 bases and J by 6 bases, 5 bases remained unmatched. CDR1 and CDR2 (germline): MNHEY, SMNVEV (reference sequence). The CDR3 covers 14 residues. CDR3 sequence (DNA): TGTGCCAGCAGTTTCGGGGACAGGGTAAATGGCTACACCTTC. Translation: CASSFGDRVNGYTF.

The gene calls are TRBV30 and TRBJ2-7; no clear D gene. Germline lookup yields CDR1 GTSNPN and CDR2 SVGIG (reference sequence). The germline V and J ends were trimmed by 5 bases and 1 base, with 9 bases remaining between them. This CDR3 is built from 12 residues. The DNA of the CDR3 is TGTGCCTGGGCCCCCGGGTCCTACGAGCAGTACTTC. Translation gives CAWAPGSYEQYF.

The V call is TRBV28, the J call TRBJ1-3; 7 positions agree with TRBD1. The germline V gene has CDR1 MDHEN and CDR2 SYDVKM. This CDR3 contains 17 residues. V was pared by 6 bases and J by 0 bases, with 11 bases of the junction left unmatched. CDR3 sequence (DNA): TGTGCCAGCAGAGATGGGGGACAGTTATTCTCTGGAAACACCATATATTTT. Protein product: CASRDGGQLFSGNTIYF.

The V call is TRBV9, the J call TRBJ2-7; 7 positions match TRBD2. The CDR3 consists of 16 residues. Germline CDR1 reads SGDLS; CDR2 reads YYNGEE. J lost 1 base, V lost 4 bases, and 11 bases had no gene match. CDR3 nucleotides: TGTGCCAGCAGCATAGGCCTCGCGGGAGAGTCCTACGAGCAGTACTTC. Amino acids: CASSIGLAGESYEQYF.

Worth noting for this clone: This sample includes further DNA sequences coding for the same CDR3. V and J are TRBV28 and TRBJ2-5; 7 bases match TRBD2. The CDR3 covers 14 residues. V lost 8 bases, J lost 5 bases, and 11 bases stayed unmatched. The germline CDR1 and CDR2 sequences are MDHEN and SYDVKM. The CDR3 bases are TGTGCCAGCTCTGGGGGAGGGCCCCAGGAGACCCAGTACTTC. Amino acid sequence: CASSGGGPQETQYF.

The chain has TRBV10-3 and TRBJ1-4, with D possibly TRBD1 on 5 matching bases. Per germline, CDR1 ENHRY and CDR2 SYGVKD. This CDR3 is built from 12 residues. V was clipped by 8 bases and J by 7 bases, with 11 bases between them. CDR3 DNA sequence: TGTGCCATCTCGGGGGGGAGTGAAAAACTGTTTTTT. Its translation: CAISGGSEKLFF.

This clone has just one count. The chain has TRBV9 and TRBJ2-7; D gene uncertain. V gave up 1 base and J gave up 6 bases, with 14 bases separating them. The CDR3 is 14 residues long. Germline CDR1 reads SGDLS; CDR2 reads YYNGEE. In DNA form, the CDR3 reads TGTGCCAGCAGCGTACTCGAACGTCTGGGCGAGCAGTACTTC. It encodes CASSVLERLGEQYF.

This sequence joins TRBV30 and TRBJ1-5; 7 bases line up with TRBD1. The germline V gene encodes CDR1 GTSNPN and CDR2 SVGIG (reference sequence). CDR3 length: 17 residues. J was trimmed by 0 bases and V by 3 bases; bases with no gene match: 11. CDR3 region: CAWSQDRSDFSNQPQHF. CDR3 nucleotides: TGTGCCTGGAGCCAGGACAGGAGTGATTTTAGCAATCAGCCCCAGCATTTT.

The chain recombines TRBV27 with TRBJ1-2, with 10 bases identical to TRBD1. The CDR3 spans 14 residues. CDR1 and CDR2 from the germline V gene are MNHEY and SMNVEV (reference sequence). Unmatched junction bases numbered 5, after V lost 5 bases and J lost 5 bases. The CDR3: CASSHRDRGYGYTF. The DNA of the CDR3 is TGTGCCAGCAGTCACCGGGACAGGGGTTATGGCTACACCTTC.

The chain recombines TRBV28 with TRBJ2-3, with D perhaps TRBD1 (6 bases). The CDR3 runs to 14 residues. Looked up from germline, CDR1 is MDHEN and CDR2 is SYDVKM. With 6 bases removed from V and 2 bases from J, the gap between germline ends came to 12 bases. The CDR3 DNA reads TGTGCCAGCAGAAGAGGGACACCCACAGATACGCAGTATTTT. Translating it yields CASRRGTPTDTQYF.

Concerning this clone: At the DNA level, this CDR3 is encoded by other sequences in the same sample as well. The chain couples TRBV27 to TRBJ2-7; D is unclear. The CDR3 is 13 residues long. Trimming stripped 0 bases from V and 3 bases from J, with 6 bases between. From germline, CDR1 is MNHEY and CDR2 SMNVEV (reference sequence). This CDR3 is CASSLSSRYEQYF. CDR3 nucleotides: TGTGCCAGCAGTTTATCCAGCCGCTACGAGCAGTACTTC.

This clone was recorded once. V usage is TRBV29-1 and J usage is TRBJ2-3; weak D call: TRBD2 (5 bases). This CDR3 is built from 13 residues. Trimming pared 6 bases from V and 0 bases from J, leaving 10 bases between. CDR1 and CDR2 from the germline V gene are SQVTM and ANQGSEA. The CDR3 spells CSVEGGSTDTQYF. CDR3 in DNA: TGCAGCGTCGAGGGTGGGAGCACAGATACGCAGTATTTT.

The chain links TRBV27 to TRBJ2-1, with a tentative D call TRBD1 (6 bases). The CDR3 spans 17 residues. Trimming removed 3 bases at V and 7 bases at J, with 22 bases between. The germline CDR1 and CDR2 sequences are MNHEY and SMNVEV (reference sequence). The CDR3 coding sequence is TGTGCCAGCAGTTTTCTGGGTGTCTCAGGGGCGTATAATGAGCAGTTCTTC. It codes for CASSFLGVSGAYNEQFF.